The 10 T cell receptor beta chains below were found in one sample sequenced in a study of monozygotic twins with inflammatory bowel disease. TCRdb re-called the 5' RACE reads and gives one entry per CDR3 protein, without DNA. The sample shows about 160,000 distinct CDR3 sequences, and roughly 2.3% sits with its ten largest clones. Sequencing used blood. The source is a human donor with ulcerative colitis or Crohn's disease, or a healthy co-twin of an affected twin (not recorded which).

The chain uses TRBV5-4 and TRBJ2-3. CDR1 is SGHNT and CDR2 is YYREEE in the germline V gene (reference sequence). The CDR3 is 15 amino acids. The CDR3 protein is CASSLGSVATDTQYF.

The chain recombines TRBV12-3 or TRBV12-4 with TRBJ1-2; checking the TCRdb D call of TRBD1 is not possible without DNA. The CDR3 has 16 amino acids. The CDR3 reads CASSLALTGRDAGYTF.

The chain employs TRBV20-1 and TRBJ2-7. This CDR3 comprises 13 residues. Germline V gives CDR1 DFQATT, CDR2 SNEGSKA (reference sequence). The CDR3 here is CSGTVLGAYEQYF.

This chain uses TRBV5-5 with TRBJ1-4. The CDR3 runs 14 residues. The germline gives CDR1 SGHKS, CDR2 YYEKEE (reference sequence). CDR3 loop: CASSLEVSHEKLFF.

CDR3 loop: CASSLRTSGHSSYEQYF. The chain has TRBV7-8 and TRBJ2-7; TCRdb outputs TRBD2, but without DNA this stays unchecked. The CDR3 is made up of 17 amino acids. CDR1 is SGHVS, CDR2 FQNEAQ, per germline.

The CDR3 spells CASSFDSTMNTEAFF. The rearrangement uses TRBV7-2 and TRBJ1-1; TCRdb's D gene call, TRBD1, goes unchecked for lack of DNA. This CDR3 is built from 15 residues. CDR1 SGHTA and CDR2 FQGNSA come from the germline V gene.

V and J are TRBV20-1 and TRBJ1-5; without DNA, the TCRdb call of TRBD1 cannot be checked. Germline CDR1 and CDR2: DFQATT and SNEGSKA (reference sequence). This CDR3 has 15 amino acids. The CDR3 spells CSARDRGRYNQPQHF.

The chain links TRBV4-3 to TRBJ2-7; TCRdb outputs TRBD1, but without DNA this stays unchecked. The CDR3 consists of 15 residues. Germline-derived CDR1 and CDR2 are LGHNA and YSLEER. The CDR3: CASSQGQDRVYEQYF.

V and J are TRBV20-1 and TRBJ2-7; checking the TCRdb D call of TRBD1 is not possible without DNA. The CDR3 runs to 16 residues. In germline, CDR1 is DFQATT, CDR2 SNEGSKA (reference sequence). The CDR3 sequence: CSARGGDREITYEQYF.

The genes are TRBV3-1 and TRBJ2-2. CDR3 length: 15 residues. The germline V gene has CDR1 LGHDT and CDR2 YNNKEL (reference sequence). The CDR3 sequence is CASSQDVGVPGELFF. Full variable domain (rest looked up from reference TRBV3-1 and TRBJ2-2): DTAVSQTPKYLVTQMGNDKSIKCEQNLGHDTMYWYKQDSKKFLKIMFSYNNKELIINETVPNRFSPKSPDKAHLNLHINSLELGDSAVYFCASSQDVGVPGELFFGEGSRLTVL.